One T cell receptor (beta chain) is described in this entry. This CDR3 contains 15 residues. V lost 0 bases, J lost 1 base, and 2 bases stayed unmatched. CDR1 and CDR2 (germline): SGHKS, YYEKEE (reference sequence). These data originate in a study of blood T cell repertoires in COVID-19. For the study at large: PBMCs, B-cell-depleted T cells, or T cells provided the cDNA or gDNA that made up the material.

Some clones are missing from TCRdb's copy, which holds only in-frame ones; the method was immunoSEQ multiplex PCR. The table lists 150,000 to 200,000 clones, around 79% of them singletons. Sequencing input: peripheral blood. The gene calls are TRBV5-5 and TRBJ1-1, with TRBD1 matching over 8 bases. The receptor's source is a woman aged 70-85 years with acute or convalescent COVID-19. The CDR3 reads CASSLVGQGNTEAFF. The CDR3 nucleotides are TGTGCCAGCAGCTTGGTAGGACAGGGGAACACTGAAGCTTTCTTT.